A selection of T cell receptor beta chains follows, all from one sample in a study of blood T cells in healthy people across ages. In TCRdb, the 5' RACE reads were re-called with MiXCR into one record per CDR3 protein. This table holds roughly 2 million distinct CDR3 sequences, 49% found once. Sequencing was carried out using blood. These receptors all stem from a woman aged 40-49 years in good health. Each CDR3 is given with its conserved first and last residue. The order of the fields is J gene, V gene, CDR3 protein.

j_call: TRBJ2-3
v_call: TRBV29-1
cdr3_aa: CSVAGQGYGDTQYF

j_call: TRBJ1-1
v_call: TRBV6-5
cdr3_aa: CASSYSAGTNTEAFF

j_call: TRBJ2-5
v_call: TRBV20-1
cdr3_aa: CSARGLVLETQYF

j_call: TRBJ2-1
v_call: TRBV4-3
cdr3_aa: CASSQDKRGGNYNEQFF

j_call: TRBJ2-3
v_call: TRBV12-3/TRBV12-4
cdr3_aa: CASSLSQGSPTQYF

j_call: TRBJ2-7
v_call: TRBV24-1
cdr3_aa: CATSDRSASGPYEQYF

j_call: TRBJ2-7
v_call: TRBV6-2/TRBV6-3
cdr3_aa: CASSDFLGVSYEQYF

j_call: TRBJ2-7
v_call: TRBV6-1
cdr3_aa: CASSARTGSYYEQYF

j_call: TRBJ2-1
v_call: TRBV6-6
cdr3_aa: CASSGLNVQFF

j_call: TRBJ2-5
v_call: TRBV20-1
cdr3_aa: CSASQQETQYF

j_call: TRBJ1-1
v_call: TRBV29-1
cdr3_aa: CSVADTGVTEAFF

j_call: TRBJ1-6
v_call: TRBV5-1
cdr3_aa: CASSLYEGERSYNSPLHF

j_call: TRBJ2-7
v_call: TRBV20-1
cdr3_aa: CSAPSRQGSYEQYF

j_call: TRBJ1-1
v_call: TRBV2
cdr3_aa: CASTTGGSEAFF

j_call: TRBJ2-1
v_call: TRBV12-3/TRBV12-4
cdr3_aa: CASSLEALQSSYNEQFF

j_call: TRBJ1-1
v_call: TRBV4-1
cdr3_aa: CASSHTGARGNTEAFF

j_call: TRBJ1-6
v_call: TRBV5-1
cdr3_aa: CASSRMTAGADSPLHF

j_call: TRBJ1-2
v_call: TRBV4-3
cdr3_aa: CASSPQWSKYGYTF

j_call: TRBJ2-4
v_call: TRBV15
cdr3_aa: CATSRGDGLAKNIQYF

j_call: TRBJ2-1
v_call: TRBV6-1
cdr3_aa: CAARGTGGPSSAYNEQFF

j_call: TRBJ2-3
v_call: TRBV2
cdr3_aa: CASSLSETDTQYF

j_call: TRBJ2-4
v_call: TRBV5-8
cdr3_aa: CASRKRQFGDKNIQYF

j_call: TRBJ2-3
v_call: TRBV12-3/TRBV12-4
cdr3_aa: CASSLAGDGTDTQYF

j_call: TRBJ2-1
v_call: TRBV20-1
cdr3_aa: CSALRDQGYYEQFF

j_call: -
v_call: TRBV20-1
cdr3_aa: CSAPREGLGRNEQYF

j_call: -
v_call: TRBV4-3
cdr3_aa: CASSQDRGTATQYF

j_call: TRBJ2-3
v_call: TRBV9
cdr3_aa: CASSAPPTGLDTQYF

j_call: TRBJ2-7
v_call: TRBV10-3
cdr3_aa: CAINSPSYEQYF

j_call: TRBJ1-6
v_call: TRBV20-1
cdr3_aa: CSASHTSSYNSPLHF

j_call: TRBJ1-2
v_call: TRBV6-4
cdr3_aa: CASSEYWDKANYGYTF

j_call: TRBJ2-5
v_call: TRBV15
cdr3_aa: CATSEEMAGGQETQYF

j_call: TRBJ2-1
v_call: TRBV29-1
cdr3_aa: CSVVAGQVYEQFF

j_call: TRBJ2-4
v_call: TRBV18
cdr3_aa: CASSPARGQGSIQYF

j_call: TRBJ1-2
v_call: TRBV25-1
cdr3_aa: CASTETGQGNYDYTF

j_call: TRBJ2-7
v_call: TRBV6-6
cdr3_aa: CASTPFSGGQETQNF

j_call: TRBJ2-7
v_call: TRBV29-1
cdr3_aa: CSAGTGTYEQYF

j_call: TRBJ2-5
v_call: TRBV6-2/TRBV6-3
cdr3_aa: CASSYWTSGVPETQYF

j_call: TRBJ2-1
v_call: TRBV28
cdr3_aa: CASDWDRGGNEQFF

j_call: TRBJ2-5
v_call: TRBV5-6
cdr3_aa: CASSLRAGNQETQYF

j_call: TRBJ2-7
v_call: TRBV7-9
cdr3_aa: CASSLVSNSYEQYF

j_call: TRBJ2-3
v_call: TRBV4-1
cdr3_aa: CASSQDPAGGPGDTQYF

j_call: TRBJ2-3
v_call: TRBV6-5
cdr3_aa: CASSFQGGFTDTQYF

j_call: -
v_call: TRBV7-9
cdr3_aa: CASSPRSTGTYEQYF

j_call: TRBJ2-3
v_call: TRBV20-1
cdr3_aa: CSASSPSTDTQYF

j_call: TRBJ2-1
v_call: TRBV5-1
cdr3_aa: CASQGTSGGSTYNEQFF